The entry below describes one TCR beta chain. What it binds is not known. The source of the sample is a study of CXCR3-negative and CXCR3-positive naive CD8 T cells. Study information: The dataset comprises roughly 140 million TRB reads in total, with about 1.5 +/- 0.3 million reads per library.

The CDR3 is 17 amino acids. Per germline, CDR1 MDHEN and CDR2 SYDVKM. Study outcomes and limitations: CD5 surface expression was similar among naive subsets, and TCR strength was estimated by inference from TRB CDR3 properties. Whereas both naive subsets had comparably high diversity, memory CD8+ cells had much lower diversity.

5' RACE with UMI labels generated the TRB cDNA libraries. From the 5' RACE reads, TCRdb lists one entry per CDR3 protein and no DNA. Its table lists over 100,000 distinct CDR3 sequences. Identification of naive CD8+ T cells rested on CD45RO-CCR7+CD27+CD95- status. The chain carries TRBV28 and TRBJ2-7; TCRdb names TRBD2, which stays unverified in the absence of DNA. The sample taken for sequencing was naive CXCR3- CD8+ T cells from blood. Subset meaning: CD45RO-CCR7+CD27+CD95- naive CD8+ T cells lacking CXCR3 (TNR3-). This sequence was found in a human donor in good health. Some clones in this sample may be carry-over from other donors' samples. CDR3 in amino acids: CASSLTSGGPPPYEQYF. Based on the CDR3 plus reference TRBV28 and TRBJ2-7, the full variable domain is DVKVTQSSRYLVKRTGEKVFLECVQDMDHENMFWYRQDPGLGLRLIYFSYDVKMKEKGDIPEGYSVSREKKERFSLILESASTNQTSMYLCASSLTSGGPPPYEQYFGPGTRLTVT.